What follows describes a single TCR beta chain. A case of COVID-19 had been met by exposed participants within 2 weeks before study entry. Source study methods: The authors estimated nucleated cell counts from reference gene primer amplification. The method was immunoSEQ multiplex PCR; TCRdb's version includes in-frame clones alone and lacks a portion of them. V and J calls and clone size are copied from that table; D and trimming were computed from the DNA. This sample has 300,000 to 400,000 clones, with 90% found just once. The source of the sample is a study of blood T cell repertoires in COVID-19. The overall study: COVID-19 samples collected from the United States, Italy and Spain covered acute and convalescent phases.

Germline V gene sequence: CDR1 MRHNA, CDR2 SNTAGT. Trimming stripped 3 bases from V and 7 bases from J, with 13 bases between. There are 15 residues in the CDR3. V gene TRBV6-4 combines with J gene TRBJ1-6; D is uncertain. Sequencing was performed on PBMCs or T cells enriched from blood (not recorded which). The sequence derives from a woman in her thirties who had been exposed to COVID-19. The CDR3 coding sequence is TGTGCCAGCAGTGATTTAGACGGAGGGAATTCACCCCTCCACTTT. Its protein is CASSDLDGGNSPLHF.